This T cell receptor beta chain appears in the sequencing data of a study of patients and donors after allogeneic stem cell transplantation. Using its own MiXCR run on the RT-PCR reads, TCRdb lists one record per CDR3 protein. The sample gives a few hundred thousand distinct CDR3 sequences, about 38% of which show up once; more than 9% is in the top ten. The length of the CDR3 is 14 residues. Germline V gene data show CDR1 as SGHAT and CDR2 as FQNNGV. The junction had 6 bases not matched to a gene; V was cut back by 2 bases and J by 7 bases. This TCR derives from a human donor who was either an allogeneic HSCT recipient or a stem cell or donor lymphocyte infusion donor (not recorded which). It is not recorded whose cells these are; they may come from a transplant donor. The gene calls are TRBV11-2 and TRBJ1-2; the match to TRBD1 covers 8 bases. Sequences were obtained from blood, either unsorted or a sorted T cell fraction (not recorded which). The CDR3 sequence: CASSLWQGASGYTF. The CDR3 DNA is TGTGCCAGCAGCTTATGGCAGGGGGCATCTGGCTACACCTTC.